The 8 T cell receptor beta chains presented below share a single source sample, sequenced in a study of cytomegalovirus exposure and HLA in healthy donors. It was with 60 Vbeta and 13 Jbeta primers that the PCR ran. TCRdb keeps only in-frame clones here, not all; method: immunoSEQ multiplex PCR. In total, the table holds some 55,000 clones. Sequenced input: PBMCs. The source is a woman in her forties in good health and CMV-seronegative.

The chain couples TRBV7-9 to TRBJ1-5, with D maybe TRBD1 (5 bases). Germline-derived CDR1 and CDR2 are SEHNR and FQNEAQ (reference sequence). The V end lost 2 bases, the J end lost 4 bases, and 15 bases lay between the germline ends. This CDR3 is 16 amino acids long. This CDR3 is CASSLSGQGRNQPQHF. CDR3 nucleotides: TGTGCCAGCAGCTTAAGCGGGCAGGGTCGAAATCAGCCCCAGCATTTT.

Remarks on this clone: The sample contains more than one DNA sequence encoding this CDR3. The chain is built from TRBV6-1 and TRBJ2-1; D may be TRBD2 (6 bases). V lost 7 bases, J lost 9 bases, and 13 bases lay in between. In germline, CDR1 is MNHNS, CDR2 SASEGT. This CDR3 comprises 12 residues. The CDR3 is CASTAAEGEQFF. The DNA of the CDR3 is TGTGCCAGCACCGCAGCGGAGGGTGAGCAGTTCTTC.

The J gene is TRBJ1-3, the V gene TRBV6-5, with D maybe TRBD1 (5 bases). The CDR3 extends over 13 amino acids. CDR1 and CDR2 (germline): MNHEY, SVGAGI. Trimming left V 8 bases short and J 4 bases short, with 12 bases between. CDR3: CASAGEQGNTIYF. CDR3 sequence (DNA): TGTGCCAGCGCGGGGGAGCAGGGAAACACCATATATTTT.

This rearrangement joins TRBV5-4 to TRBJ2-2; D might be TRBD2 (6 bases). Germline values: CDR1 SGHNT, CDR2 YYREEE (reference sequence). This CDR3 region has 19 residues. The ends were cut back, 1 base at V and 2 bases at J, with 21 bases in the middle. The CDR3 sequence: CASSLIGKVGGANTGELFF. The CDR3 DNA sequence: TGTGCCAGCAGCTTGATTGGGAAGGTCGGGGGAGCTAACACCGGGGAGCTGTTTTTT.

The chain links TRBV27 to TRBJ1-6, with D possibly matching TRBD1 (6 bases). Per germline, CDR1 MNHEY and CDR2 SMNVEV (reference sequence). The V and J ends lost 5 bases and 8 bases respectively, with 22 bases between them. CDR3 size: 17 residues. CDR3 bases: TGTGCCAGCAGTCCCCGTGGGAGGGGGATCGATGATTCACCCCTCCACTTT. This codes for CASSPRGRGIDDSPLHF.

The chain links TRBV11-2 to TRBJ2-2, with D possibly being TRBD1 (5 bases). Trimming removed 0 bases from V and 5 bases from J, with 13 bases in between. The CDR3 spans 16 residues. Germline CDR1 SGHAT, CDR2 FQNNGV. The CDR3 DNA reads TGTGCCAGCAGCTTAGATCTGTCAGGGTTGACCGGGGAGCTGTTTTTT. Amino acids: CASSLDLSGLTGELFF.

The chain couples TRBV6-1 to TRBJ2-3; 7 nucleotides line up with TRBD2. CDR3 length: 15 amino acids. CDR1 and CDR2 from the germline V gene are MNHNS and SASEGT. V trimming: 6 bases; J trimming: 2 bases; junction bases outside the gene matches: 8. CDR3 sequence reads: CASRVLARTTDTQYF. The CDR3 coding sequence is TGTGCCAGCAGGGTACTAGCGCGAACCACAGATACGCAGTATTTT.

The chain links TRBV18 to TRBJ1-1, with 8 positions matching TRBD1. Germline loops: CDR1 KGHSH, CDR2 LQKENI. V lost 3 bases and J lost 5; bases outside the gene matches: 8. The CDR3 is 15 amino acids. CDR3: CASSPSQGAATEAFF. The CDR3 bases are TGTGCCAGCTCACCCTCGCAGGGGGCGGCAACTGAAGCTTTCTTT.